This paragraph reports one T cell receptor beta chain. CDR1 is SGDLS, CDR2 YYNGEE, per germline. There are 17 residues in the CDR3. Between the trimmed V and J ends, which lost 2 bases and 3 bases, there was a span of 19 bases. Unique molecular identifiers were built into the TCRbeta library. TCRdb analysed the PCR reads with MiXCR anew, one entry per CDR3 protein. Here the sample spans under 250,000 distinct CDR3 sequences, roughly a sixth being singletons. This record comes from a study of T-cell reconstitution after alpha-beta-depleted transplantation in children. The V gene is TRBV9, the J gene TRBJ2-3, with D possibly being TRBD1 or TRBD2 (5 bases each). The sequences come from PBMCs, mostly from graft donor cells, collected 360 days after TCRalphabeta/CD19-depleted stem cell transplant. This sequence was found in a male patient aged 2-15 years who had a stem cell transplant for acute lymphoblastic leukemia, so the T cells may come from the graft donor. The CDR3: CASSVSWGGRKTDTQYF. The CDR3 DNA reads TGTGCCAGCAGCGTGTCATGGGGCGGGCGAAAGACAGATACGCAGTATTTT.